A single sample gave rise to the 16 T cell receptor beta chains below, sequenced in a study of blood T cell repertoires in COVID-19. The data were produced by immunoSEQ multiplex PCR, yet TCRdb's version contains in-frame clones alone and is incomplete. The sample includes fewer than 500,000 clones, more than 75% of them seen just once. Sequenced material: PBMCs or T cells enriched from blood (not recorded which). Source of these receptors: a man aged 30 to 45 who had recovered from COVID-19.

In this sample, this clone turned up once. J is TRBJ1-1 and V is TRBV18; D uncertain. This CDR3 is built from 14 residues. Trimming removed 6 bases at V and 0 bases at J, with 11 bases between. Germline V gene sequence: CDR1 KGHSH, CDR2 LQKENI. The CDR3 bases are TGTGCCAGCTCGCCTAAGGAGGTGAACACTGAAGCTTTCTTT. It codes for CASSPKEVNTEAFF.

The chain carries TRBV7-2 and TRBJ2-6, with D tentatively TRBD2 (6 bases). The CDR3 extends over 18 amino acids. Germline V gives CDR1 SGHTA, CDR2 FQGNSA. Trimming removed 5 bases at V and 1 base at J, with 18 bases between. The CDR3 here is CASSPRPSRGSGANVLTF. CDR3 DNA: TGTGCCAGCAGCCCAAGGCCCTCACGGGGGTCTGGGGCCAACGTCCTGACTTTC.

The rearrangement uses TRBV10-3 and TRBJ2-7, with a possible D match to TRBD2 (5 bases). The germline gives CDR1 ENHRY, CDR2 SYGVKD. CDR3 size: 12 residues. V was clipped by 0 bases and J by 7 bases, with 7 bases between them. The CDR3 is CAISESWREQYF. The CDR3 nucleotides are TGTGCCATCAGTGAGTCATGGAGGGAGCAGTACTTC.

The V and J genes are TRBV29-1 and TRBJ2-2; 9 nucleotides agree with TRBD1. V was pared by 4 bases and J by 6 bases, with 15 bases of the junction left unmatched. The CDR3 runs 17 residues. Germline V gives CDR1 SQVTM, CDR2 ANQGSEA. The CDR3 here is CSVAGTGRSPVAGELFF. In nucleotides, the CDR3 is TGCAGCGTTGCAGGGACAGGGAGAAGTCCAGTGGCCGGGGAGCTGTTTTTT.

This clone was seen only a few times. This chain uses TRBV3-1 (or the pseudogene TRBV3-2) with TRBJ2-1, with 9 nucleotides matching TRBD2. There are 16 residues in the CDR3. V dropped 4 bases and J dropped 5; count of bases not matched to a gene: 9. Germline CDR1 and CDR2: LGHDT and YNNKEL (reference sequence). This chain's CDR3 is CASSRGPGTSHNEQFF. CDR3 bases: TGTGCCAGCAGCCGCGGGCCCGGGACTAGCCACAATGAGCAGTTCTTC.

The chain joins TRBV5-4 to TRBJ1-6, with a weak D call TRBD1 (6 bases). This CDR3 contains 16 residues. Trimming removed 4 bases from V and 7 bases from J, with 18 bases in between. Germline CDR1 SGHNT, CDR2 YYREEE (reference sequence). The CDR3 loop is CASSPGGATGNSPLHF. The CDR3 region has the DNA TGTGCCAGCAGCCCCGGGGGGGCTACGGGAAATTCACCCCTCCACTTT.

The chain couples TRBV4-1 to TRBJ2-2; 8 bases match TRBD1. Germline-derived CDR1 and CDR2 are MGHRA and YSYEKL. This CDR3 region has 16 residues. J lost 2 bases, V lost 5 bases, and 7 bases had no gene match. CDR3 nucleotide sequence: TGCGCCAGCAGCTCTCGGACAGGGACAAACACCGGGGAGCTGTTTTTT. Encoded protein: CASSSRTGTNTGELFF.

The chain recombines TRBV5-1 with TRBJ2-1; perhaps TRBD2 as D (6 bases). V was trimmed by 4 bases and J by 6 bases, leaving 11 bases between them. Germline values: CDR1 SGHRS, CDR2 YFSETQ. This CDR3 is 13 amino acids long. The CDR3 sequence: CASSVRLVNEQFF. CDR3 sequence (DNA): TGCGCCAGCAGCGTGAGACTAGTCAATGAGCAGTTCTTC.

V usage is TRBV5-6 and J usage is TRBJ2-2; D is uncertain. The CDR3 is 14 residues long. CDR1 and CDR2 (germline): SGHDT, YYEEEE. Trimming took 4 bases from V and 6 from J, leaving 13 bases between them. The CDR3 protein is CASSLGLASGELFF. CDR3 coding DNA: TGTGCCAGCAGCCTGGGGTTGGCTTCCGGGGAGCTGTTTTTT.

The chain carries TRBV11-2 and TRBJ2-3; TRBD2 matches at 9 bases. Germline values: CDR1 SGHAT, CDR2 FQNNGV. V shed 5 bases and J 5 bases; nucleotides not matched to a gene: 14. The CDR3 sequence is 17 residues long. CDR3 DNA sequence: TGTGCCAGCAGCATTCTTGGCGGGGGGGCGAAGATAGATACGCAGTATTTT. This sequence encodes CASSILGGGAKIDTQYF.

CDR3 residues: CASSSLDSVYNEQFF. The CDR3, as DNA: TGTGCCAGCAGTTCCTTGGACAGCGTTTACAATGAGCAGTTCTTC. The chain employs TRBV6-2 or TRBV6-3 and TRBJ2-1, with a tentative D call TRBD1 (6 bases). The V and J ends lost 4 bases and 4 bases respectively, with 14 bases between them. Germline CDR1 and CDR2: MNHEY and SVGEGT. This CDR3 comprises 15 residues.

The chain uses TRBV4-1 and TRBJ1-1; a weak D match, TRBD1 (6 bases). From germline, CDR1 is MGHRA and CDR2 YSYEKL. Between the trimmed V and J ends, which lost 2 bases and 1 base, there was a span of 14 bases. The CDR3 sequence is 16 residues long. Here the CDR3 DNA reads TGCGCCAGCAGCCAAACAGGGTGGAGTAGGAACACTGAAGCTTTCTTT. This sequence encodes CASSQTGWSRNTEAFF.

The chain recombines TRBV14 with TRBJ2-1; a weak D match, TRBD1 (6 bases). Germline V gives CDR1 SGHDN, CDR2 FVKESK. V lost 10 bases and J 0 bases, leaving 25 bases between the germline ends. The CDR3 is made up of 18 amino acids. The CDR3 spells CATKPWGGQTGSYNEQFF. The CDR3 nucleotides read TGTGCCACCAAACCCTGGGGCGGGCAGACAGGCTCCTACAATGAGCAGTTCTTC. The variable domain in full, with the rest retrieved from reference TRBV14 and TRBJ2-1, is EAGVTQFPSHSVIEKGQTVTLRCDPISGHDNLYWYRRVMGKEIKFLLHFVKESKQDESGMPNNRFLAERTGGTYSTLKVQPAELEDSGVYFCATKPWGGQTGSYNEQFFGPGTRLTVL.

The rearrangement links TRBV4-1 to TRBJ1-2; D is perhaps TRBD1 (5 bases). V lost 0 bases and J 6 bases, leaving 14 bases between the germline ends. The germline V gene encodes CDR1 MGHRA and CDR2 YSYEKL. The CDR3 length is 15 residues. CDR3 sequence (DNA): TGCGCCAGCAGCCAAGATTGGGAGGGGAAAGATGGCTACACCTTC. It is translated as CASSQDWEGKDGYTF.

The chain has TRBV6-5 and TRBJ1-1; no clear D. The germline CDR1 and CDR2 sequences are MNHEY and SVGAGI. The CDR3 is made up of 14 amino acids. Between the trimmed V and J ends, which lost 0 bases and 4 bases, there was a span of 9 bases. The CDR3 sequence: CASSYSGEGTEAFF. The CDR3 nucleotides are TGTGCCAGCAGTTACTCCGGGGAGGGCACTGAAGCTTTCTTT.

The genes are TRBV11-3 and TRBJ2-1, with a tentative D call TRBD1 (6 bases). The CDR3 is 15 residues long. Germline V gene data show CDR1 as SGHNT and CDR2 as YENEEA. Between the trimmed V and J ends, which lost 1 base and 1 base, there was a span of 8 bases. CDR3 DNA: TGTGCCAGCAGCTTAGTCAGGGGATCCTACAATGAGCAGTTCTTC. It encodes CASSLVRGSYNEQFF.